What follows are 12 T cell receptor beta chains derived from one specimen sequenced in a study of response to subunit inactivated influenza vaccine. TCRdb used MiXCR to reprocess the RT-PCR reads, holding one entry per CDR3 protein. The top ten clones hold 26% of a sample with around 200,000 distinct CDR3 sequences, approximately 15% of them seen once. The source was CD8+ T cells sorted from PBMCs, collected around 5 days after vaccination. These receptors originate from a man in his fifties or sixties who received an inactivated influenza vaccine.

This sequence joins TRBV13 and TRBJ1-2; TRBD1 aligns across 8 bases. J gave up 5 bases and V 7 bases, and 3 bases lay outside the gene matches. The CDR3 extends over 12 amino acids. In germline, CDR1 is PRHDT, CDR2 FYEKMQ (reference sequence). The CDR3 here is CASKTGGYGYTF. CDR3 DNA: TGTGCCAGCAAAACAGGGGGATATGGCTACACCTTC.

This clonotype was seen a handful of times. The V call is TRBV28, the J call TRBJ2-3; the D is unclear. V was clipped by 2 bases and J by 5 bases, with 11 bases between them. CDR3 length: 14 residues. Germline CDR1 and CDR2: MDHEN and SYDVKM. The CDR3 sequence: CASSLDRSGDTQYF. The CDR3 DNA reads as TGTGCCAGCAGTTTAGATAGGTCGGGAGATACGCAGTATTTT.

The chain recombines TRBV4-3 with TRBJ2-1, with 9 nucleotides matching TRBD2. Germline V lookup: CDR1 LGHNA, CDR2 YSLEER. The CDR3 totals 14 residues. Losses at the gene ends were 1 base for V and 5 bases for J; bases not matched to a gene: 0. The CDR3 reads CASSQGLADNEQFF. The CDR3 DNA reads as TGCGCCAGCAGCCAAGGACTAGCGGACAATGAGCAGTTCTTC.

This CDR3 is CASSYMASGGEVGDEQFF. In DNA, the CDR3 is TGTGCCAGCAGTTACATGGCTAGCGGGGGTGAAGTTGGGGATGAGCAGTTCTTC. The chain joins TRBV6-5 to TRBJ2-1; 10 bases map to TRBD2. V dropped 2 bases and J dropped 8; count of bases not matched to a gene: 15. CDR3 length: 18 residues. Per the germline V gene, CDR1 is MNHEY and CDR2 is SVGAGI.

This clonotype was observed once. V gene TRBV7-9 combines with J gene TRBJ2-1; 14 nucleotides align to TRBD2. Germline assignment: CDR1 SEHNR and CDR2 FQNEAQ (reference sequence). V lost 4 bases to trimming and J lost 8 bases; unmatched junction nucleotides: 4. CDR3 length: 15 residues. Here the CDR3 DNA reads TGTGCCAGCAGCTGGACTAGCGGGGGGCAGGATGAGCAGTTCTTC. Its translation is CASSWTSGGQDEQFF.

The table lists this clonotype with a few counts. The V call is TRBV4-3, the J call TRBJ1-6; 9 nucleotides align to TRBD1. The V segment lost 3 bases and the J segment 7 bases; nucleotides outside the gene matches: 4. The CDR3 has 15 amino acids. Germline V lookup: CDR1 LGHNA, CDR2 YSLEER. The CDR3: CASSQGTGWNSPLHF. DNA of the CDR3: TGCGCCAGCAGCCAGGGGACAGGGTGGAATTCACCCCTCCACTTT.

The V gene is TRBV10-1, the J gene TRBJ2-3, with D possibly matching TRBD1 (6 bases). Looked up from germline, CDR1 is WNHNN and CDR2 is SYGVQD (reference sequence). The CDR3 has 18 residues. Trimming took off 0 bases at V and 2 bases at J, with 18 bases between the two ends. The CDR3 nucleotides are TGCGCCAGCAGTGAGTCAAACTCAGGACAGACTTTCACAGATACGCAGTATTTT. Its translation is CASSESNSGQTFTDTQYF.

This chain joins TRBV12-3 or TRBV12-4 and TRBJ2-5, with 8 positions matching TRBD1. V trimming: 3 bases; J trimming: 4 bases; junction bases outside the gene matches: 1. This CDR3 has 13 amino acids. CDR3 bases: TGTGCCAGCAGTTTCGGACAGGGAGAGACCCAGTACTTC. Protein: CASSFGQGETQYF.

This clonotype has only one observation. The gene calls are TRBV7-2 and TRBJ2-1, with TRBD2 identical over 7 bases. This CDR3 spans 14 amino acids. V was clipped by 5 bases and J by 7 bases; unmatched bases: 8. Looked up from germline, CDR1 is SGHTA and CDR2 is FQGNSA. Here the CDR3 reads CASSRGGGGNEQFF. In nucleotides, the CDR3 is TGTGCCAGCAGCCGCGGCGGGGGAGGGAATGAGCAGTTCTTC.

The CDR3 protein is CASSFSGPNPYEQYF. The CDR3 region has the DNA TGTGCCAGCAGTTTTAGCGGTCCGAATCCCTACGAGCAGTACTTC. The chain recombines TRBV2 with TRBJ2-7, with D tentatively TRBD2 (6 bases). Germline V gene sequence: CDR1 SNHLY, CDR2 FYNNEI. CDR3 length: 15 residues. Trimming pared 5 bases from V and 2 bases from J, leaving 16 bases between.

This clonotype was seen a handful of times. The V gene is TRBV20-1, the J gene TRBJ2-3; the match to TRBD2 covers 10 bases. CDR3 length: 15 amino acids. V dropped 3 bases and J dropped 5; count of bases not matched to a gene: 8. The germline V gene has CDR1 DFQATT and CDR2 SNEGSKA (reference sequence). The CDR3 reads CSASGERGGLDTQYF. The CDR3 DNA follows: TGCAGTGCTAGTGGCGAGCGGGGGGGTCTAGATACGCAGTATTTT.

This clonotype was observed once. The CDR3 is CASRRGGETNEKLFF. The CDR3 DNA sequence: TGTGCCAGCCGACGGGGGGGCGAGACTAATGAAAAACTGTTTTTT. The rearrangement uses TRBV10-3 and TRBJ1-4, with D perhaps TRBD1 (6 bases). CDR3 size: 15 residues. The germline gives CDR1 ENHRY, CDR2 SYGVKD. The V end was cut by 10 bases, the J end by 2 bases, with 17 bases between.